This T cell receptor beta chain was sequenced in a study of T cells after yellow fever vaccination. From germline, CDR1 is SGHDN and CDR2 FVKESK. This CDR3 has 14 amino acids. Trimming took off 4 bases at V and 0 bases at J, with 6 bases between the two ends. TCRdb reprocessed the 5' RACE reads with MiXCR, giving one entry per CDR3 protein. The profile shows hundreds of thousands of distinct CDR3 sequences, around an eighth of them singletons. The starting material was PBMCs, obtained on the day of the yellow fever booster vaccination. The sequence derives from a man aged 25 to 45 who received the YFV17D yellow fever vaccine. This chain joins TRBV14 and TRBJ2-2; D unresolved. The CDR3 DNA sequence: TGTGCCAGCAGCCCCGTGGCGAACACCGGGGAGCTGTTTTTT. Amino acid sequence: CASSPVANTGELFF.